A single sample is the source of the 6 T cell receptor beta chains below, sequenced in a study of blood T cell repertoires in COVID-19. The table came from immunoSEQ multiplex PCR; TCRdb's copy has only in-frame clones and leaves some out. The sample carries roughly 120,000 clones, 70% to 90% recorded once. The sequencing input was peripheral blood. The source is a man between 65 and 79 years old who had recovered from COVID-19.

This CDR3 is CASSEQGAFTGELFF. CDR3 DNA: TGTGCCAGCAGTGAACAGGGGGCTTTCACCGGGGAGCTGTTTTTT. The chain has TRBV6-1 and TRBJ2-2; 8 nucleotides agree with TRBD1. The V and J ends lost 2 bases and 4 bases, in that order; junction bases with no gene match: 3. The CDR3 spans 15 residues. Germline V lookup: CDR1 MNHNS, CDR2 SASEGT.

Remarks on this clone: Within the sample, other DNA sequences also encode this same CDR3. The chain is built from TRBV7-9 and TRBJ1-1; 9 nucleotides agree with TRBD1. CDR3 length: 14 amino acids. Germline V lookup: CDR1 SEHNR, CDR2 FQNEAQ (reference sequence). V lost 2 bases to trimming and J lost 2 bases; unmatched junction nucleotides: 0. DNA of the CDR3: TGTGCCAGCAGCTTAACAGGGGGCAACACTGAAGCTTTCTTT. It codes for CASSLTGGNTEAFF.

This clone was counted once. The rearrangement links TRBV3-1 (or the pseudogene TRBV3-2) to TRBJ2-3; 11 bases match TRBD1. The CDR3 is 17 residues long. Germline V CDR1 and CDR2: LGHDT, YNNKEL (reference sequence). Germline trimming cut 4 bases from V and 1 base from J; bases unmatched to any gene: 7. The CDR3 is CASSRLPGQGGTDTQYF. The DNA of the CDR3 is TGTGCCAGCAGCCGATTACCGGGACAGGGGGGCACAGATACGCAGTATTTT.

A few counts support this clone. The genes are TRBV13 and TRBJ2-3, with 7 bases lining up with TRBD2. The CDR3 is 15 amino acids. The ends lost 4 bases at V and 0 bases at J; junction bases unmatched: 4. Germline V lookup: CDR1 PRHDT, CDR2 FYEKMQ (reference sequence). In DNA, the CDR3 is TGTGCCAGCAGCTCGGGACTATCGAGCACAGATACGCAGTATTTT. Protein sequence: CASSSGLSSTDTQYF.

V and J are TRBV28 and TRBJ1-1; 8 nucleotides agree with TRBD1. The germline CDR1 and CDR2 sequences are MDHEN and SYDVKM. V shed 8 bases and J 4 bases; nucleotides not matched to a gene: 6. The length of the CDR3 is 13 residues. The CDR3 region is CASYLQGATEAFF. CDR3 bases: TGTGCCAGCTATTTGCAGGGGGCCACTGAAGCTTTCTTT.

This clone was detected a few times. This rearrangement joins TRBV27 to TRBJ1-2; TRBD1 might be the D (5 bases). Germline-derived CDR1 and CDR2 are MNHEY and SMNVEV (reference sequence). The CDR3 loop spans 13 amino acids. V was pared by 10 bases and J by 1 base, with 13 bases between. CDR3 sequence: CATQGANNYGYTF. In nucleotides, the CDR3 is TGTGCCACCCAAGGGGCAAATAACTATGGCTACACCTTC.